These 28 T cell receptor beta chains share one sample of origin, sequenced in a study of blood T cell repertoires in COVID-19. Produced via immunoSEQ multiplex PCR; TCRdb's table is partial and in-frame only. The sample has hundreds of thousands of clones; roughly 81% are singletons. Input material: peripheral blood. These receptor sequences come from a middle-aged man with acute or convalescent COVID-19.

This clone was counted between two and nine times. V usage is TRBV30 and J usage is TRBJ1-2, with no clear D. The CDR3 is 11 residues long. Germline V gives CDR1 GTSNPN, CDR2 SVGIG (reference sequence). Between the trimmed V and J ends, which lost 4 bases and 8 bases, there was a span of 11 bases. The CDR3 DNA sequence: TGTGCCTGGACAAGTACGAGAGGCTACACCTTC. As protein: CAWTSTRGYTF.

The CDR3 region is CATSRAPGTVNYEQYF. The CDR3 DNA is TGTGCCACCAGCAGAGCCCCCGGGACAGTTAACTACGAGCAGTACTTC. The V call is TRBV15, the J call TRBJ2-7, with 7 nucleotides matching TRBD1. Germline V gene data show CDR1 as LNHNV and CDR2 as YYDKDF (reference sequence). V shed 1 base, J shed 3 bases, and the junction held 9 bases outside the gene matches. This CDR3 comprises 16 residues.

A remark on this clone: This sample also contains other DNA sequences that code for the same CDR3. This rearrangement joins TRBV5-1 to TRBJ2-3; maybe TRBD2 (7 bases). This CDR3 spans 15 amino acids. With 0 bases removed from V and 3 bases from J, the gap between germline ends came to 11 bases. Germline V gives CDR1 SGHRS, CDR2 YFSETQ. This chain's CDR3 is CASSLEGRGTDTQYF. CDR3 coding DNA: TGCGCCAGCAGCTTGGAAGGGAGGGGGACAGATACGCAGTATTTT.

This sequence joins TRBV9 and TRBJ1-5; TRBD1 aligns across 8 bases. The germline gives CDR1 SGDLS, CDR2 YYNGEE. The CDR3 contains 14 residues. Trimming removed 5 bases from V and 0 bases from J; junction bases left unmatched: 1. In nucleotides, the CDR3 is TGTGCCAGCAGGGGACAGGTTAGCAATCAGCCCCAGCATTTT. Its translation: CASRGQVSNQPQHF.

The rearrangement uses TRBV7-9 and TRBJ2-7; 8 bases are shared with TRBD1. The germline V gene encodes CDR1 SEHNR and CDR2 FQNEAQ (reference sequence). This CDR3 is 14 amino acids long. With 5 bases clipped from V and 6 bases from J, the junction kept 9 bases outside the gene matches. The CDR3 nucleotides read TGTGCCAGCAGCCTCCTGACAGGGGCTAGCGAGCAGTACTTC. Translating gives CASSLLTGASEQYF.

This chain joins TRBV7-3 and TRBJ2-2, with TRBD2 matching 8 bases. The CDR3 spans 15 residues. CDR1 is SGHTA and CDR2 is FQGTGA in the germline V gene. With 3 bases clipped from V and 6 bases from J, the junction kept 6 bases outside the gene matches. The CDR3 DNA reads as TGTGCCAGCAGCTTTACGGGGGGGCTTGCCGGGGAGCTGTTTTTT. Encoded protein: CASSFTGGLAGELFF. The full variable domain, completed using reference TRBV7-3 and TRBJ2-2, is GAGVSQTPSNKVTEKGKYVELRCDPISGHTALYWYRQSLGQGPEFLIYFQGTGAADDSGLPNDRFFAVRPEGSVSTLKIQRTERGDSAVYLCASSFTGGLAGELFFGEGSRLTVL.

The rearrangement joins TRBV25-1 to TRBJ2-5; unclear D gene. The CDR3 is made up of 16 amino acids. CDR1 and CDR2 from the germline V gene are MGHDK and SYGVNS. Trimming left V 0 bases short and J 1 base short, with 12 bases between. The CDR3 loop reads CASSEYRPGLQETQYF. In DNA form, the CDR3 reads TGTGCCAGCAGTGAATATCGTCCTGGGCTCCAAGAGACCCAGTACTTC.

The gene calls are TRBV4-2 and TRBJ1-5; no clear D gene. The V end was cut by 0 bases, the J end by 4 bases, with 10 bases between. CDR3 length: 15 residues. Per the germline V gene, CDR1 is LGHNA and CDR2 is YNFKEQ. Here the CDR3 DNA reads TGTGCCAGCAGCCAAGAACTGTATCAAAATCAGCCCCAGCATTTT. Its translation is CASSQELYQNQPQHF.

This chain uses TRBV7-2 with TRBJ1-5, with D unclear. The germline V gene encodes CDR1 SGHTA and CDR2 FQGNSA. V shed 8 bases and J shed 7 bases, with 15 bases lying between them. This CDR3 has 13 residues. The CDR3 loop reads CASAQSGQQPQHF. CDR3 coding DNA: TGTGCCAGCGCCCAGAGCGGCCAACAGCCCCAGCATTTT.

The chain links TRBV4-3 to TRBJ1-2, with 7 bases that match TRBD1. The length of the CDR3 is 15 residues. The J segment lost 4 bases and the V segment lost 3 bases, leaving 8 bases of the junction unmatched. The germline gives CDR1 LGHNA, CDR2 YSLEER. CDR3: CASSQQQGPSYGYTF. The CDR3 DNA follows: TGCGCCAGCAGCCAGCAACAGGGGCCCAGCTATGGCTACACCTTC.

V and J are TRBV2 and TRBJ1-3; D ambiguous. This CDR3 region has 14 residues. Trimming took 4 bases from V and 4 from J, leaving 11 bases between them. The germline gives CDR1 SNHLY, CDR2 FYNNEI. This CDR3 reads CASSGGQAGNTIYF. CDR3 nucleotide sequence: TGTGCCAGCAGTGGCGGGCAGGCGGGAAACACCATATATTTT.

The chain couples TRBV11-2 to TRBJ1-1, with 8 bases identical to TRBD1. The CDR3 totals 15 residues. Germline V gives CDR1 SGHAT, CDR2 FQNNGV. V gave up 4 bases and J gave up 4 bases; unmatched junction bases: 8. CDR3 DNA sequence: TGTGCCAGCAGCTCCTCCCAGGGGGCGAGCACTGAAGCTTTCTTT. Encoded protein: CASSSSQGASTEAFF.

V gene TRBV9 combines with J gene TRBJ2-3; 10 nucleotides agree with TRBD2. Germline loops: CDR1 SGDLS, CDR2 YYNGEE. V shed 0 bases, J shed 11 bases, and the junction held 12 bases outside the gene matches. The CDR3 is 16 amino acids. The CDR3 DNA sequence: TGTGCCAGCAGCGTAGAAGGACTAGCGGAACCCTTTCTGCAGTATTTT. Encoded protein: CASSVEGLAEPFLQYF. The whole variable domain, remainder taken from reference TRBV9 and TRBJ2-3, is DSGVTQTPKHLITATGQRVTLRCSPRSGDLSVYWYQQSLDQGLQFLIQYYNGEERAKGNILERFSAQQFPDLHSELNLSSLELGDSALYFCASSVEGLAEPFLQYFGPGTRLTVL.

This clone was seen repeatedly, ten times or more. The chain links TRBV5-1 to TRBJ2-7; D unresolved. Trimming took 0 bases from V and 0 from J, leaving 7 bases between them. The CDR3 sequence is 14 residues long. The germline V gene encodes CDR1 SGHRS and CDR2 YFSETQ. The CDR3 sequence is CASSLATNSYEQYF. The CDR3 DNA reads TGCGCCAGCAGCTTGGCGACAAACTCCTACGAGCAGTACTTC. The complete variable domain, with remaining parts taken from reference TRBV5-1 and TRBJ2-7, reads KAGVTQTPRYLIKTRGQQVTLSCSPISGHRSVSWYQQTPGQGLQFLFEYFSETQRNKGNFPGRFSGRQFSNSRSEMNVSTLELGDSALYLCASSLATNSYEQYFGPGTRLTVT.

This sequence joins TRBV7-2 and TRBJ2-2; 8 bases map to TRBD2. CDR3 length: 15 amino acids. V trimming: 5 bases; J trimming: 5 bases; junction bases outside the gene matches: 7. The germline V gene has CDR1 SGHTA and CDR2 FQGNSA. As DNA, the CDR3 is TGTGCCAGCAGCCCCTTACGCGGGGGGACCGGGGAGCTGTTTTTT. This encodes CASSPLRGGTGELFF.

The rearrangement uses TRBV28 and TRBJ2-3, with a possible D match to TRBD2 (5 bases). Germline V CDR1 and CDR2: MDHEN, SYDVKM. Trimming stripped 7 bases from V and 4 bases from J, with 12 bases between. This CDR3 region has 13 residues. DNA for the CDR3: TGTGCCAGCATACTAACCGGGGCAGATACGCAGTATTTT. This gives the protein CASILTGADTQYF.

V and J are TRBV19 and TRBJ2-7; the D gene is possibly TRBD1 (6 bases). CDR1 and CDR2 (germline): LNHDA, SQIVND (reference sequence). The V gene lost 5 bases and the J gene lost 5 bases, with 19 bases spanning the gap. The CDR3 covers 15 residues. This CDR3 reads CASSGGKGTYDEQYF. The CDR3 DNA sequence: TGTGCCAGTAGTGGGGGAAAGGGGACATACGACGAGCAGTACTTC.

This chain links TRBV2 with TRBJ1-1, with D maybe TRBD1 (6 bases). Trimming took 11 bases from V and 1 from J, leaving 14 bases between them. The CDR3 covers 13 residues. The germline V gene encodes CDR1 SNHLY and CDR2 FYNNEI. For the CDR3, the DNA is TGTGCCGGGGTTCCGGACAGGAACACTGAAGCTTTCTTT. Amino acid sequence: CAGVPDRNTEAFF.

The CDR3 is CASSQGGQGRNTIYF. CDR3 coding DNA: TGTGCCAGCAGCCAAGGTGGGCAGGGGAGAAACACCATATATTTT. The chain couples TRBV11-2 to TRBJ1-3; D may be TRBD1 (6 bases). Germline assignment: CDR1 SGHAT and CDR2 FQNNGV. V dropped 5 bases and J dropped 5 bases, with 16 bases sitting between them. This CDR3 has 15 amino acids.

The table lists this clone with a count of one. This rearrangement joins TRBV20-1 to TRBJ1-1; 8 bases map to TRBD1. Germline V gene lookup returns CDR1 DFQATT and CDR2 SNEGSKA (reference sequence). J lost 3 bases, V lost 3 bases, and 6 bases had no gene match. The CDR3 has 14 amino acids. CDR3 in amino acids: CSASIGTGDTEAFF. Here the CDR3 DNA reads TGCAGTGCTAGTATCGGGACAGGAGACACTGAAGCTTTCTTT.

This rearrangement joins TRBV12-3 or TRBV12-4 to TRBJ2-7; 7 nucleotides match TRBD2. The CDR3 totals 12 residues. Trimming removed 8 bases from V and 4 bases from J; junction bases left unmatched: 5. CDR3 sequence (DNA): TGTGCCAGCCTCGGGGACTATTACGAGCAGTACTTC. Residues: CASLGDYYEQYF.

The rearrangement uses TRBV19 and TRBJ2-6, with D perhaps TRBD2 (6 bases). This CDR3 region has 15 residues. V lost 3 bases and J lost 0, with 6 bases in between. Germline V gene sequence: CDR1 LNHDA, CDR2 SQIVND (reference sequence). The CDR3 here is CASSIGSSGANVLTF. The CDR3 region has the DNA TGTGCCAGTAGTATCGGGAGCTCTGGGGCCAACGTCCTGACTTTC.

The V and J genes are TRBV5-1 and TRBJ2-3; 10 positions agree with TRBD2. The germline gives CDR1 SGHRS, CDR2 YFSETQ. The CDR3 contains 17 residues. After removal of 3 bases from V and 5 bases from J, the junction contained 12 bases not matched to a gene. The CDR3 reads CASSSGGWGLALDTQYF. The CDR3 DNA sequence: TGCGCCAGCAGCTCCGGTGGTTGGGGACTAGCGTTAGATACGCAGTATTTT. Drawing the rest from reference TRBV5-1 and TRBJ2-3, the complete variable domain is KAGVTQTPRYLIKTRGQQVTLSCSPISGHRSVSWYQQTPGQGLQFLFEYFSETQRNKGNFPGRFSGRQFSNSRSEMNVSTLELGDSALYLCASSSGGWGLALDTQYFGPGTRLTVL.

The chain recombines TRBV4-2 with TRBJ2-7; 9 nucleotides agree with TRBD1. Germline V gene sequence: CDR1 LGHNA, CDR2 YNFKEQ. J gave up 3 bases and V 8 bases, and 8 bases lay outside the gene matches. This CDR3 is built from 14 residues. In DNA form, the CDR3 reads TGTGCCAGCTGCTGCGGGACAGGGATCTACGAGCAGTACTTC. Translated, it gives CASCCGTGIYEQYF.

This clone appeared a single time. The J gene is TRBJ2-7, the V gene TRBV28; tentatively, D is TRBD2 (6 bases). This CDR3 is built from 12 residues. Trimming shortened V by 7 bases and J by 2 bases, and 9 bases separated the two germline ends. Germline loops: CDR1 MDHEN, CDR2 SYDVKM. CDR3 region: CASTAGTYEQYF. For the CDR3, the DNA is TGTGCCAGCACGGCGGGGACCTACGAGCAGTACTTC.

J is TRBJ2-5 and V is TRBV5-1, with 8 bases identical to TRBD1. From germline, CDR1 is SGHRS and CDR2 YFSETQ. J was trimmed by 0 bases and V by 2 bases; bases with no gene match: 6. The CDR3 consists of 16 residues. For the CDR3, the DNA is TGCGCCAGCAGCTTAAATTCAGGGGGCTACCAAGAGACCCAGTACTTC. This translates into CASSLNSGGYQETQYF.

The chain employs TRBV6-6 and TRBJ2-7; 9 positions match TRBD1. This CDR3 contains 13 residues. Germline trimming cut 1 base from V and 12 bases from J; bases unmatched to any gene: 7. The germline V gene encodes CDR1 MNHNY and CDR2 SVGAGI (reference sequence). In DNA form, the CDR3 reads TGTGCCAGCAGTTACTTGACCGGGACAGGGATGTACTTC. It codes for CASSYLTGTGMYF.

The rearrangement links TRBV11-3 to TRBJ1-1; TRBD1 is a possible D gene (5 bases). Trimming took 5 bases from V and 1 from J, leaving 8 bases between them. CDR1 is SGHNT, CDR2 YENEEA, per germline. CDR3 length: 13 amino acids. The CDR3 spells CASSTTANTEAFF. The CDR3, as DNA: TGTGCCAGCAGCACGACAGCGAACACTGAAGCTTTCTTT.